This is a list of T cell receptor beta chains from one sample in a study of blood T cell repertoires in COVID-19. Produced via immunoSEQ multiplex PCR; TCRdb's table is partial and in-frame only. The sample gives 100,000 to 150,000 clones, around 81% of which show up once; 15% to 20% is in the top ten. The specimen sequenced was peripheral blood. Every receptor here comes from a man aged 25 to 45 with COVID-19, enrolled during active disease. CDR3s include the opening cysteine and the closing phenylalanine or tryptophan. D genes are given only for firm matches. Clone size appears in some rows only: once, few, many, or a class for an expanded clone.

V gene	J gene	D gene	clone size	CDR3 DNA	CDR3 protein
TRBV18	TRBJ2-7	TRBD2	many	TGTGCCAGCTCACTACCGGGACTAGCGGACGAGCAGTACTTC	CASSLPGLADEQYF
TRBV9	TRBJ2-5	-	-	TGTGCCAGCAGCGTAGGGCCCTCAGGGGTCACGGAGACCCAGTACTTC	CASSVGPSGVTETQYF
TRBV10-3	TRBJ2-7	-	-	TGTGCCGGCCGTTGGGGGCCCTCTTCCTACGAGCAGTACTTC	CAGRWGPSSYEQYF
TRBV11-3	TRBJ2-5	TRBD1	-	TGTGCCAGCAGCTTAGGCGGACAGGGGGCCGGGGAGACCCAGTACTTC	CASSLGGQGAGETQYF
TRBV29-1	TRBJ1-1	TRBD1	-	TGCAGCGTTGGGACTGACAGGGACGAAGCTTTCTTT	CSVGTDRDEAFF
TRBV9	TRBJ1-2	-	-	TGTGCCAGCAGCGTAGCGTCCCCGGGAACCTATGGCTACACCTTC	CASSVASPGTYGYTF
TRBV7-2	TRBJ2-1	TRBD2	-	TGTGCCAGCAGCCTAGGACTAGCGGGGTCCTACAATGAGCAGTTCTTC	CASSLGLAGSYNEQFF
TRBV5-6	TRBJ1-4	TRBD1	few	TGTGCCAGCAGCCAAGGGACAGGAAAACTGTTTTTT	CASSQGTGKLFF
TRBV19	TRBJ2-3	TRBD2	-	TGTGCCAGTAGTGCCGGGACTAGCGGGGGGGGCACAGATACGCAGTATTTT	CASSAGTSGGGTDTQYF
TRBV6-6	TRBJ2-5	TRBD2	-	TGTGCCAGCACCCCGATGAGGGCGGGAGAGGAGACCCAGTACTTC	CASTPMRAGEETQYF
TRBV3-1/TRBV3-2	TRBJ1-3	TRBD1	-	TGTGCCAGCAGGCTCGGACAGGGTGGAAACACCATATATTTT	CASRLGQGGNTIYF
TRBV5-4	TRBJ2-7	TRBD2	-	TGTGCCAGCAGCTTATGGGCTAGCGGGACCGAGCAGTACTTC	CASSLWASGTEQYF
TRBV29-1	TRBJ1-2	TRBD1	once	TGCAGCGTTGGGTTAGGACAGGGAGGCTATGGCTACACCTTC	CSVGLGQGGYGYTF
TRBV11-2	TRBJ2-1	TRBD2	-	TGTGCCAGCAGCCCCGTCCGCGGGGGTACCTACAATGAGCAGTTCTTC	CASSPVRGGTYNEQFF
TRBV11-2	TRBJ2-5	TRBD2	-	TGTGCCAGCAGCCCCGAAGGGGTAGCGGGAGTAACCGAGACCCAGTACTTC	CASSPEGVAGVTETQYF
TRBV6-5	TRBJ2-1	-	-	TGTGCCAGCAGTTACTGGCAGGGTGGATCCTACAATGAGCAGTTCTTC	CASSYWQGGSYNEQFF
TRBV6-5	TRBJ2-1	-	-	TGTGCCAGCAGTTCGGCCGGGTACGAGGCGCGTGAGCAGTTCTTC	CASSSAGYEAREQFF
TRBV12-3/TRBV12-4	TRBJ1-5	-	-	TGTGCCAGCAGTTTCGGGTGGAGTCAGCCCCAGCATTTT	CASSFGWSQPQHF
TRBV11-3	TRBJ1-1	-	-	TGTGCCAGCAGCTTAGGGGGGCGCGGGAACACTGAAGCTTTCTTT	CASSLGGRGNTEAFF
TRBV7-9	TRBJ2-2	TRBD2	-	TGTGCCAGCAGCTTGCCCCTAGCGGGAGTGGTTTCCGGGGAGCTGTTTTTT	CASSLPLAGVVSGELFF
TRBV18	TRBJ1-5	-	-	TGTGCCAGCTCACCAAGGCAGGTGGGGCGGTATAGCAATCAGCCCCAGCATTTT	CASSPRQVGRYSNQPQHF
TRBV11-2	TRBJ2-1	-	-	TGTGCCAGCAGCTGGACAGAAAACAATGAGCAGTTCTTC	CASSWTENNEQFF
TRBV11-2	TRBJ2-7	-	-	TGTGCCAGCAGCTTAAGGGTCGGGGAAGGCGAGCAGTACTTC	CASSLRVGEGEQYF
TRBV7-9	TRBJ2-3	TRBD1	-	TGTGCCAGCAGCCCTCGGAAAACCGGGACAGGGTTGGATACGCAGTATTTT	CASSPRKTGTGLDTQYF
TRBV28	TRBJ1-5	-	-	TGTGCCAGCTCTCGGAAGGGGGGGGCCCAGCATTTT	CASSRKGGAQHF
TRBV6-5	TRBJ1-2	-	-	TGTGCCAGCAGTTACTCGAAAGGGACACAGTATGGCTACACCTTC	CASSYSKGTQYGYTF